This T cell receptor (beta chain) was recovered during a study of spatial heterogeneity in lung cancer. Study results and caveats: Higher tumor mutation counts went along with higher counts of expanded intratumoral alpha and beta TCRs.

TCRdb reprocessed the 5' RACE reads via MiXCR and lists one record per CDR3 protein. The sample consists of 18,000 or so distinct CDR3 sequences, roughly 6% of them appearing once. This clonotype came up many times. Its antigen is unknown. Time point: sample taken at primary tumor resection. The input for sequencing was lung tumor tissue, taken at surgery. This TCR derives from a female donor with early-stage non-small cell lung cancer.

CDR3 nucleotides: TGTGCCAGCGACCGTGGGGGTTCCTACAATGAGCAGTTCTTC. Translation gives CASDRGGSYNEQFF. The V gene is TRBV7-2, the J gene TRBJ2-1, with D tentatively TRBD1 or TRBD2 (5 bases each). The V gene's germline CDR1 is SGHTA and CDR2 FQGNSA. CDR3 length equals 14 residues. Trimming shortened V by 8 bases and J by 1 base, and 12 bases separated the two germline ends.